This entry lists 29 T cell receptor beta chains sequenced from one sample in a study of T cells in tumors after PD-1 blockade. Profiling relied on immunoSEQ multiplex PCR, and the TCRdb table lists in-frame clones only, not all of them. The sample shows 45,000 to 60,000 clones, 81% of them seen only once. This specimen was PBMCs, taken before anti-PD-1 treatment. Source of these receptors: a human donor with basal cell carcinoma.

CDR3 amino acids: CASSLEGAHYGYTF. As DNA, the CDR3 is TGTGCCAGCAGCTTAGAGGGGGCGCATTATGGCTACACCTTC. The chain links TRBV7-8 to TRBJ1-2, with 7 nucleotides matching TRBD1. CDR3 length equals 14 residues. J gave up 5 bases and V 1 base, and 4 bases lay outside the gene matches. The germline CDR1 and CDR2 sequences are SGHVS and FQNEAQ.

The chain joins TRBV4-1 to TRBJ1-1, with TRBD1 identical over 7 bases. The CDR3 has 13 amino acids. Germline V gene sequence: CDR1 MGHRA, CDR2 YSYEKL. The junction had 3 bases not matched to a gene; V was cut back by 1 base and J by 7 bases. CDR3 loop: CASSQVWDSEAFF. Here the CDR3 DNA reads TGCGCCAGCAGCCAAGTATGGGACAGTGAAGCTTTCTTT.

CDR3 residues: CASSLGRFGNTIYF. CDR3 in DNA: TGTGCCAGCAGTCTCGGGAGATTTGGAAACACCATATATTTT. This chain connects TRBV6-6 to TRBJ1-3; no firm D call. Germline CDR1 is MNHNY and CDR2 is SVGAGI (reference sequence). The CDR3 contains 14 residues. V lost 5 bases and J lost 3, with 11 bases in between.

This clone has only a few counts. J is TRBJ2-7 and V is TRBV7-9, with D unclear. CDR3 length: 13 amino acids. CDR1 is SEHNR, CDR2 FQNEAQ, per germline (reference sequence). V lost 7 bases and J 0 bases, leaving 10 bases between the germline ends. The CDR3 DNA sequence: TGTGCCAGCAAAGGGTGGGCCTCCTACGAGCAGTACTTC. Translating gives CASKGWASYEQYF. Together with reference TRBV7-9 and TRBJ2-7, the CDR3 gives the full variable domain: DTGVSQNPRHKITKRGQNVTFRCDPISEHNRLYWYRQTLGQGPEFLTYFQNEAQLEKSRLLSDRFSAERPKGSFSTLEIQRTEQGDSAMYLCASKGWASYEQYFGPGTRLTVT.

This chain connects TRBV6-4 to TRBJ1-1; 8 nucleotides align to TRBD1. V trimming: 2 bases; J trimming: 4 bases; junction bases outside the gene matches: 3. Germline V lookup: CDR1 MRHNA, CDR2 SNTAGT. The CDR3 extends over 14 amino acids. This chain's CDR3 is CASSDTDRGTEAFF. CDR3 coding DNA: TGTGCCAGCAGTGACACTGACAGGGGCACTGAAGCTTTCTTT.

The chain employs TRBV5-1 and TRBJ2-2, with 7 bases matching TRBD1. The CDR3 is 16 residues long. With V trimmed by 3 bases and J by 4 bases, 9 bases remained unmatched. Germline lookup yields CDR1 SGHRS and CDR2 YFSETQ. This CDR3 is CASSSQTGVGTGELFF. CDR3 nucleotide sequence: TGCGCCAGCAGCTCCCAAACAGGGGTGGGCACCGGGGAGCTGTTTTTT. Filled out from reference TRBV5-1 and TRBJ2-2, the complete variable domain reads KAGVTQTPRYLIKTRGQQVTLSCSPISGHRSVSWYQQTPGQGLQFLFEYFSETQRNKGNFPGRFSGRQFSNSRSEMNVSTLELGDSALYLCASSSQTGVGTGELFFGEGSRLTVL.

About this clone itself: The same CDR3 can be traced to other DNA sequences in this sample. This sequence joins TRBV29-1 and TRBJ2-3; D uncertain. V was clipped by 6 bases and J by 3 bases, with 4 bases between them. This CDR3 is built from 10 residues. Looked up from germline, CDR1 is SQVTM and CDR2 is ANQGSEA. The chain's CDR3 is CSVDTDTQYF. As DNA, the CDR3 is TGCAGCGTCGATACAGATACGCAGTATTTT.

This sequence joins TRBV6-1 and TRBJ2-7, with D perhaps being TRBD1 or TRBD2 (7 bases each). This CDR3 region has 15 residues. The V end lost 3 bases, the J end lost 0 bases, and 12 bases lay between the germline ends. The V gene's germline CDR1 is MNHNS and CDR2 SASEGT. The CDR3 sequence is CASSDRGGNSYEQYF. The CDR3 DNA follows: TGTGCCAGCAGTGACAGGGGGGGAAACTCCTACGAGCAGTACTTC.

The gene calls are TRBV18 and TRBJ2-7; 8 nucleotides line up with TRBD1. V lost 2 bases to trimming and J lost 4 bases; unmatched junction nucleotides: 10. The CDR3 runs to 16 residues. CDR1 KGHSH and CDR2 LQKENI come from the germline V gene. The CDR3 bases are TGTGCCAGCTCACCAGATGTCGGACAGGGATTTTACGAGCAGTACTTC. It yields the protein CASSPDVGQGFYEQYF.

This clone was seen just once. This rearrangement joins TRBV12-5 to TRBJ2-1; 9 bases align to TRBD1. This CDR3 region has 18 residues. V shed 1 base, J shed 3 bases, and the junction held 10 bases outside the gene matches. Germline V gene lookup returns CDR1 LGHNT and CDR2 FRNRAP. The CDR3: CASGLDRGLGYLYNEQFF. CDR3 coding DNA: TGTGCTAGTGGTTTGGACAGGGGGCTGGGGTATCTCTACAATGAGCAGTTCTTC.

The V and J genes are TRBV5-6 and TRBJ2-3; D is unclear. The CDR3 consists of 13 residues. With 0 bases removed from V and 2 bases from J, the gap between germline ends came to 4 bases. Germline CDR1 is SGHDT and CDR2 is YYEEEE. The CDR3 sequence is CASSLGTTDTQYF. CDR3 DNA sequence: TGTGCCAGCAGCTTGGGGACCACAGATACGCAGTATTTT. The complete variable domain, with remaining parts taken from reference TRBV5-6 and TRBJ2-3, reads DAGVTQSPTHLIKTRGQQVTLRCSPKSGHDTVSWYQQALGQGPQFIFQYYEEEERQRGNFPDRFSGHQFPNYSSELNVNALLLGDSALYLCASSLGTTDTQYFGPGTRLTVL.

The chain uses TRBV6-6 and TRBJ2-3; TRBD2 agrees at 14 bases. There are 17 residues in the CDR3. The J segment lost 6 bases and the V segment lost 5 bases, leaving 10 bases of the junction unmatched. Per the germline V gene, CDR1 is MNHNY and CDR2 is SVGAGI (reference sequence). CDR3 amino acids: CASSLSGLAGGLDTQYF. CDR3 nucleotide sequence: TGTGCCAGCAGTCTAAGCGGACTAGCGGGGGGCCTGGATACGCAGTATTTT.

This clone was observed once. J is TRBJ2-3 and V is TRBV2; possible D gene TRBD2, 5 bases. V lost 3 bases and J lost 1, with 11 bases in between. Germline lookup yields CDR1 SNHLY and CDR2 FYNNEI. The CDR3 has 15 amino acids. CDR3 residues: CASSDPGIGTDTQYF. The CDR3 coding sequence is TGTGCCAGCAGTGATCCGGGGATTGGCACAGATACGCAGTATTTT.

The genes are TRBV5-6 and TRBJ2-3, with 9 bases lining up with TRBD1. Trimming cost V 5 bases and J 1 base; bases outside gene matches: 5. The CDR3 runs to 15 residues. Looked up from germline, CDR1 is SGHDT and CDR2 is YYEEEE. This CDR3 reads CASSKGQGGTDTQYF. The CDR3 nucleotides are TGTGCCAGCAGTAAGGGACAGGGTGGCACAGATACGCAGTATTTT.

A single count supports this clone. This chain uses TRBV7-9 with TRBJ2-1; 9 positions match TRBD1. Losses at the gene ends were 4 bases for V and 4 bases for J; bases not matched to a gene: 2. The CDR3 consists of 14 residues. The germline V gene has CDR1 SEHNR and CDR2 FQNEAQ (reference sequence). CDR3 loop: CASSSGTGYNEQFF. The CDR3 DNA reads TGTGCCAGCAGCTCCGGGACAGGGTACAATGAGCAGTTCTTC.

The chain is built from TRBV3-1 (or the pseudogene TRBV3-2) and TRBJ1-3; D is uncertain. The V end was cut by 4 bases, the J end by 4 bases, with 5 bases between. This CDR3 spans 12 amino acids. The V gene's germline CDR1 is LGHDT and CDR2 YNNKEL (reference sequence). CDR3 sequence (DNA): TGTGCCAGCAGCCTTCTCGGAAACACCATATATTTT. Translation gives CASSLLGNTIYF.

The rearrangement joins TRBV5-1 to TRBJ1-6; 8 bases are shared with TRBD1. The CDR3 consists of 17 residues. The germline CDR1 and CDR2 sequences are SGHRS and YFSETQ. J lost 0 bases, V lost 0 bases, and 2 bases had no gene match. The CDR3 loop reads CASSLVQGVSYNSPLHF. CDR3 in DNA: TGCGCCAGCAGCTTGGTACAGGGGGTCTCCTATAATTCACCCCTCCACTTT.

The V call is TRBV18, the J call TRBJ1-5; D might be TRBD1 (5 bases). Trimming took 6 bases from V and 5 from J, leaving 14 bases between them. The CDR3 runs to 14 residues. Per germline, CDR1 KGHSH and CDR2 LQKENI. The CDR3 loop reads CASSSQGSDQPQHF. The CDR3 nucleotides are TGTGCCAGCTCCTCCCAGGGAAGCGATCAGCCCCAGCATTTT.

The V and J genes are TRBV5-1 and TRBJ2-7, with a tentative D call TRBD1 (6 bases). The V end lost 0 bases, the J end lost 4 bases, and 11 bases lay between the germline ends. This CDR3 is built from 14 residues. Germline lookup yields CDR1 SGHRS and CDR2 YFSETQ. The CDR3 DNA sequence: TGCGCCAGCAGCTTGGCTCAGGGGAATTACGAGCAGTACTTC. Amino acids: CASSLAQGNYEQYF.

The CDR3: CATSRDSGRGNRDTQYF. The CDR3 coding sequence is TGTGCCACCAGCAGAGACTCGGGGCGGGGGAACCGCGATACGCAGTATTTT. The chain is built from TRBV15 and TRBJ2-3, with 7 bases aligning to TRBD2. V shed 0 bases, J shed 6 bases, and the junction held 12 bases outside the gene matches. The CDR3 is 17 residues long. Germline V gives CDR1 LNHNV, CDR2 YYDKDF (reference sequence).

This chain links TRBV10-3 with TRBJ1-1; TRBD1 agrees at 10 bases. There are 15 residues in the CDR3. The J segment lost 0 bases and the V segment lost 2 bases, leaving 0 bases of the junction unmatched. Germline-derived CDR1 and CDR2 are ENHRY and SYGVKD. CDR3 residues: CAISEGTGVNTEAFF. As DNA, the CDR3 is TGTGCCATCAGTGAGGGGACAGGGGTGAACACTGAAGCTTTCTTT.

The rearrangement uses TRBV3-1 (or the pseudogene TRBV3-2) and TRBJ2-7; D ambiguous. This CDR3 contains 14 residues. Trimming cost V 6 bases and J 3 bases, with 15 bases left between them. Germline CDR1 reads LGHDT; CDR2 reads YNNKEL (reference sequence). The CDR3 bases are TGTGCCAGCAGTCATAGCTTTGGCTTCTACGAGCAGTACTTC. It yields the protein CASSHSFGFYEQYF.

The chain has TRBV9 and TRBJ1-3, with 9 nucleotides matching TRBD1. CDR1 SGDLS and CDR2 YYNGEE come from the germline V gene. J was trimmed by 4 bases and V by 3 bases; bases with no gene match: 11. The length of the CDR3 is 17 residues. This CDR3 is CASSGRLTGGDGNTIYF. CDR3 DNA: TGTGCCAGCAGCGGCAGGCTCACAGGGGGCGACGGAAACACCATATATTTT.

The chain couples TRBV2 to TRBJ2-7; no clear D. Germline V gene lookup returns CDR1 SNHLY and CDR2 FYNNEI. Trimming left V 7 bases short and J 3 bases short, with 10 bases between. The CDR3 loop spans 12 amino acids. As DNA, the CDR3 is TGTGCCAGCAAACGAAACAGCTACGAGCAGTACTTC. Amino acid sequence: CASKRNSYEQYF.

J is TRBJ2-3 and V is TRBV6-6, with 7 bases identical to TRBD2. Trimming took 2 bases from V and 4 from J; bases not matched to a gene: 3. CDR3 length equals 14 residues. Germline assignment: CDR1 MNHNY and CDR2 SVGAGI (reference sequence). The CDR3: CASSYPAGSDTQYF. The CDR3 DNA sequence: TGTGCCAGCAGTTACCCAGCGGGGTCAGATACGCAGTATTTT.

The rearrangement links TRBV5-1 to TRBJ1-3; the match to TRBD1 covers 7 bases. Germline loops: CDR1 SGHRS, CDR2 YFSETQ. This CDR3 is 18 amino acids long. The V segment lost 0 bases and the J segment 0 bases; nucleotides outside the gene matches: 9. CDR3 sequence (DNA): TGCGCCAGCAGCTTGGAGTTACAGGGGACCTCCTCTGGAAACACCATATATTTT. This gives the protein CASSLELQGTSSGNTIYF.

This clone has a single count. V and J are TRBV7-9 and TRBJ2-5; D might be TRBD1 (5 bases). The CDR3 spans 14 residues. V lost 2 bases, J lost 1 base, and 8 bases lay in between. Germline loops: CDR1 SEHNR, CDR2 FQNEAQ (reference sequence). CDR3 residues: CASSLQGTQETQYF. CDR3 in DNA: TGTGCCAGCAGCTTACAGGGTACCCAAGAGACCCAGTACTTC.

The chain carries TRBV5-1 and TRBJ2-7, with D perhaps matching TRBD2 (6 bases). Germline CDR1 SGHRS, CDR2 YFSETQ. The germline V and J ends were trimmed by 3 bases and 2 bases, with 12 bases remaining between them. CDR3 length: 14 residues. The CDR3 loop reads CASSSQEGPYEQYF. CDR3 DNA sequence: TGCGCCAGCAGCTCACAGGAGGGTCCCTACGAGCAGTACTTC.

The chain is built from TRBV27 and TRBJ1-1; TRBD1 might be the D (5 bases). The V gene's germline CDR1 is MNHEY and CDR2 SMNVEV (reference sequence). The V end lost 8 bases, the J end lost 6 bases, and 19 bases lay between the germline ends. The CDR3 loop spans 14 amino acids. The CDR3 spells CASSSDGARAEAFF. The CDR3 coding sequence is TGTGCCAGCTCCTCGGATGGGGCACGGGCTGAAGCTTTCTTT.